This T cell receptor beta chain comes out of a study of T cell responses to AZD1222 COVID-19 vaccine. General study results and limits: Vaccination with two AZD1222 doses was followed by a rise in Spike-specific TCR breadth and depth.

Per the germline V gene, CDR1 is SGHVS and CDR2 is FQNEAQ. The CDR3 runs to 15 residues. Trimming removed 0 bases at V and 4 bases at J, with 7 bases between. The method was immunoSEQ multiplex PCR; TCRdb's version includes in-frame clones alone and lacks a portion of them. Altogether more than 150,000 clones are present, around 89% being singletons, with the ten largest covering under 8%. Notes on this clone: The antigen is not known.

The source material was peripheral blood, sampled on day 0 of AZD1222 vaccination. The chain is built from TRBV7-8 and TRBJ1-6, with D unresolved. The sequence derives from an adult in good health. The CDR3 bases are TGTGCCAGCAGCTTAGCCGACCTATATAATTCACCCCTCCACTTT. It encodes CASSLADLYNSPLHF. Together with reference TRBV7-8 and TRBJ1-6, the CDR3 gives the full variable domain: GAGVSQSPRYKVAKRGQDVALRCDPISGHVSLFWYQQALGQGPEFLTYFQNEAQLDKSGLPSDRFFAERPEGSVSTLKIQRTQQEDSAVYLCASSLADLYNSPLHFGNGTRLTVT.